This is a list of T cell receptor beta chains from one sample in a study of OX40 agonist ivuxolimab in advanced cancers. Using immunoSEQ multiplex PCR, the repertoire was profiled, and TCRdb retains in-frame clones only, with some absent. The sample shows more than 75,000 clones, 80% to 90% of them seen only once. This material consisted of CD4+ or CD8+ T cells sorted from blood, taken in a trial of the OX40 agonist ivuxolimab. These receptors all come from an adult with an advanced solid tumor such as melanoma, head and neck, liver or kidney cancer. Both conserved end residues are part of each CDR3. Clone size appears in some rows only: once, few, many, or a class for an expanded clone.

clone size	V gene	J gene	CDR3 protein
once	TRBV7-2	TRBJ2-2	CASRLTSGGQNTGELFF
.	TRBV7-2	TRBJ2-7	CASRDRGYEQYF
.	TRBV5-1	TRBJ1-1	CASSLTGANTEAFF
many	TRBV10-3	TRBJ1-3	CAIGPSGNTIYF
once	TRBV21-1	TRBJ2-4	CASSNRLGTQNIQYF
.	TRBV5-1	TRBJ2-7	CASSLGGVGNEQYF
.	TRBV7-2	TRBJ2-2	CASSLRTGGTGELFF
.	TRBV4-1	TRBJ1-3	CASSQGTGRNTIYF
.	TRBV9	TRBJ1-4	CASSVRGQGVGDEKLFF
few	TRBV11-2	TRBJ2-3	CASSSNSGRGDTQYF
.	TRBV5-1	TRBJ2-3	CASRTGATDTQYF
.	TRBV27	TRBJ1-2	CASSLDRAINYGYTF
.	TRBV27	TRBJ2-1	CASSLLAGREQFF
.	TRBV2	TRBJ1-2	CASRSGGDGYTF
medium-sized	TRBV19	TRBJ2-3	CASSKSPGQTTDTQYF
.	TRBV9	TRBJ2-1	CASSGPGLAGESYNEQFF
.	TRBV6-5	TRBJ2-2	CASSQTGWETGELFF
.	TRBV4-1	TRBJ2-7	CASSQDREQYF